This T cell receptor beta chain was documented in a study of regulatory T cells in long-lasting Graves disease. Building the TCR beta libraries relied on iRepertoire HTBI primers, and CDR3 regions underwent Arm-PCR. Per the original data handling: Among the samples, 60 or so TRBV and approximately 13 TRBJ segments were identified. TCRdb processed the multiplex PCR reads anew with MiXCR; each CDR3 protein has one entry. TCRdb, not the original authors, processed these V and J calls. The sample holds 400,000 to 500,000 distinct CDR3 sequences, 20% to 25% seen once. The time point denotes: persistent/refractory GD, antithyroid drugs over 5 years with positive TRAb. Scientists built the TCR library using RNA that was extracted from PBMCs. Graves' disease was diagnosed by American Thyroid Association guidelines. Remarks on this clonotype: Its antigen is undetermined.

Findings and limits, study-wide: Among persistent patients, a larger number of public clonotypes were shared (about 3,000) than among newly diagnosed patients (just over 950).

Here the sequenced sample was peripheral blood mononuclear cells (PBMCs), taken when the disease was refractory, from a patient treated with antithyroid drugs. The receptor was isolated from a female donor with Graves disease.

CDR3 loop: CASSLSVYSYEQYF. The CDR3 nucleotides read TGTGCCAGCAGTCTTAGCGTCTACTCCTACGAGCAGTACTTC. This chain joins TRBV27 and TRBJ2-7; the D gene is possibly TRBD2 (5 bases). The germline V gene encodes CDR1 MNHEY and CDR2 SMNVEV (reference sequence). With 5 bases removed from V and 0 bases from J, the gap between germline ends came to 11 bases. This CDR3 has 14 residues.